This paragraph covers one T cell receptor beta chain sequence. The specificity of this receptor is unknown. No base-level quality is on record; no much larger clone is a single base apart. The CDR3 regions of human TCRbeta chains were analyzed by immunosequencing. The authors' pipeline ran thus. TCRs in the repertoires were matched against a reference library of SARS-CoV-2-specific TCRs that had been generated with the MIRA antigen-specificity platform. Breadth was defined as the fraction of unique TCRs that were SARS-CoV-2-associated, and depth was defined as the fraction of total T cells that were SARS-CoV-2-associated. Using the MIRA data, every spike-specific TCR was mapped to the spike region that the TCR reacted to and assigned to either a CD4 or a CD8 class. Log10-transformed breadth and depth values were compared by one-way ANOVA with Sidak's multiple comparisons tests. TCRdb provides this immuneACCESS table in a form limited to in-frame rearrangements. Some clones are lacking; in checked studies, under half of them reflect an unresolved V gene, and why the rest are absent is not known. V and J calls and clone size come straight from that table; D and trimming were deduced from the DNA. Recorded for this sample are approximately 100,000 clones; around 90% of them occurred a single time. About 5.2% of the sample goes to the ten largest clones.

This sample is part of a study of T cell responses to AZD1222 COVID-19 vaccine (dated by TCRdb to about 2021). Turning to the overall study: AZD1222 recipients whose second dose came at about 4 weeks and those whose second dose came at about 12 weeks were combined into one group, since spike-specific TCR depth and breadth did not differ between the two schedules. TCR sequencing was performed for more than 230 trial participants, of whom about 200 were given two doses of AZD1222 and approximately 25 were given two doses of MenACWY control vaccine. Trial participants were enrolled by age into subgroups of 18-55, 56-69 and 70-plus years, and about 150, 27 and 61 TCR-sequenced participants, respectively, were included in these subgroups.

The time point label on this specimen signifies: baseline before first vaccination. Vaccinee samples were obtained from the UK trials COV001 and COV002, which included a single-blind randomized controlled phase 2/3 trial of AZD1222 (ChAdOx1 nCoV-19) in healthy adults. Trial participant PBMC samples were collected at day 0 and day 28 after the second dose for TCRbeta chain sequencing. Inclusive of the bounding cysteine and phenylalanine, the CDR3 is 18 residues long. Left in the record is the CDR3 DNA by itself, 54 bases read in frame from the first base. The germline V gene (reference sequence) yields SEHNR for CDR1 and FQNEAQ for CDR2. Germline trimming amounts to 4 bases on V and 3 bases on J, with 13 as the count of junction bases outside the gene matches. Overall results and qualifications from the work: Reportedly, almost half of the unique spike-specific TCRs recognized epitopes lying outside the regions that are mutated in the B.1.351 and B.1.1.7 variants. Because no day 14 peak-response samples were available, the repertoires could be characterized only after the peak T cell response. Spike-specific TCR breadth and depth rose significantly after two AZD1222 doses compared with day 0 and with MenACWY recipients. The vaccine-associated CD4 TCRs covered the entire spike protein, and the dominant responses fell in regions 160-218 and 743-854. Only a handful of AZD1222 recipients were SARS-CoV-2 seropositive at baseline, limiting conclusions about previously exposed vaccinees. Participants were mostly white British and included more females than males, and it was suggested by the authors that clonal diversity may have been underestimated. In the small 56-69-year group, the increase in depth fell short of significance, most likely because of low power.

Sequenced material: peripheral blood, taken on day 0 of AZD1222 vaccination. This TCR came from an adult in good health. Here the chain combines TRBV7-9 and TRBJ2-2, and 8 junctional nucleotides match TRBD1. The DNA is TGTGCCAGCAGCTCCCCAACCGGGACAGGATCGGACACCGGGGAGCTGTTTTTT. It specifies CASSSPTGTGSDTGELFF. Extended through the reference TRBV7-9 and TRBJ2-2 proteins, this CDR3 yields the full variable domain: DTGVSQNPRHKITKRGQNVTFRCDPISEHNRLYWYRQTLGQGPEFLTYFQNEAQLEKSRLLSDRFSAERPKGSFSTLEIQRTEQGDSAMYLCASSSPTGTGSDTGELFFGEGSRLTVL.